What follows are 18 T cell receptor beta chains derived from one specimen sequenced in a study of T cells in Graves' hyperthyroidism and ophthalmopathy. Amplification of TCR beta CDR3 regions was performed using RNA transcripts as template. HTBI primers were used for first-round RT-PCR of the TCR CDR3. TCRdb used MiXCR to reprocess the multiplex PCR reads, holding one entry per CDR3 protein. The sample lists about 590,000 distinct CDR3 sequences; approximately 15% were seen once. The sequenced sample consisted of blood. Receptors originate from a young woman with Graves' ophthalmopathy.

This clonotype was seen ten or more times. The chain recombines TRBV4-3 with TRBJ2-7; maybe TRBD1 (5 bases). Germline V gene sequence: CDR1 LGHNA, CDR2 YSLEER. This CDR3 spans 16 amino acids. The V end was cut by 0 bases, the J end by 5 bases, with 17 bases between. The chain's CDR3 is CASSQDPATWGHEQYF. The CDR3 coding sequence is TGCGCCAGCAGCCAAGATCCTGCGACTTGGGGCCACGAGCAGTACTTC.

In its sample, this clonotype was seen a few times. The chain joins TRBV9 to TRBJ2-1, with D uncertain. The CDR3 contains 15 residues. V lost 3 bases, J lost 0 bases, and 10 bases lay in between. Germline CDR1 and CDR2: SGDLS and YYNGEE. DNA of the CDR3: TGTGCCAGCAGCGCCGTTGGAATCTCCTACAATGAGCAGTTCTTC. Translated: CASSAVGISYNEQFF.

V and J are TRBV6-2 or TRBV6-3 and TRBJ2-7; TRBD2 matches 13 bases. The V segment lost 2 bases and the J segment 7 bases; nucleotides outside the gene matches: 11. CDR3 length: 17 amino acids. CDR1 is MNHEY, CDR2 SVGEGT, per germline. The CDR3 nucleotides read TGTGCCAGCAGTTACATGGGACTAGCGGGAACCCGACGGGAGCAGTACTTC. Translating gives CASSYMGLAGTRREQYF.

This clonotype has at least ten counts. This chain joins TRBV28 and TRBJ1-5, with a tentative D call TRBD1 (5 bases). This CDR3 is built from 14 residues. CDR1 MDHEN and CDR2 SYDVKM come from the germline V gene. The V and J ends lost 5 bases and 3 bases respectively, with 11 bases between them. Here the CDR3 reads CASSKTETNQPQHF. As DNA, the CDR3 is TGTGCCAGCAGTAAGACAGAGACCAATCAGCCCCAGCATTTT.

This clonotype has a count of ten or more. The chain recombines TRBV27 with TRBJ2-1, with 10 bases that match TRBD2. CDR3 length: 15 amino acids. With V trimmed by 3 bases and J by 2 bases, 1 base remained unmatched. CDR1 and CDR2 from the germline V gene are MNHEY and SMNVEV (reference sequence). CDR3 sequence reads: CASSFLAGAYNEQFF. CDR3 nucleotide sequence: TGTGCCAGCAGTTTTCTAGCGGGAGCCTACAATGAGCAGTTCTTC.

This clonotype was counted ten times or more. This chain uses TRBV19 with TRBJ1-5; D may be TRBD1 (5 bases). Germline V gene lookup returns CDR1 LNHDA and CDR2 SQIVND (reference sequence). Trimming cost V 4 bases and J 1 base, with 17 bases left between them. This CDR3 is built from 17 residues. This chain's CDR3 is CASSTPGRGVSNQPQHF. For the CDR3, the DNA is TGTGCCAGTAGTACCCCGGGGAGGGGCGTCAGCAATCAGCCCCAGCATTTT.

The chain combines TRBV2 with TRBJ1-5, with 9 bases fitting TRBD1. J lost 3 bases, V lost 4 bases, and 7 bases had no gene match. Germline V CDR1 and CDR2: SNHLY, FYNNEI. The CDR3 loop spans 16 amino acids. CDR3 coding DNA: TGTGCCAGCAGTGTAGGGACAGGGAAATACAATCAGCCCCAGCATTTT. Its protein product is CASSVGTGKYNQPQHF.

CDR3 coding DNA: TGCGCCAGCAGAGCTAGCGGAGTCTACAATGAGCAGTTCTTC. This gives the protein CASRASGVYNEQFF. V usage is TRBV5-1 and J usage is TRBJ2-1; 7 bases map to TRBD2. V shed 5 bases and J 3 bases; nucleotides not matched to a gene: 5. From germline, CDR1 is SGHRS and CDR2 YFSETQ. The CDR3 totals 14 residues.

This clonotype showed up just a few times. The chain employs TRBV24-1 and TRBJ2-2; D unresolved. Germline CDR1 and CDR2: KGHDR and SFDVKD. Deletions cut 3 bases from V and 2 bases from J, with 3 bases between. The CDR3 contains 13 residues. This chain's CDR3 is CATSDQNTGELFF. CDR3 DNA: TGTGCCACCAGTGATCAAAACACCGGGGAGCTGTTTTTT.

Only a few counts were recorded for this clonotype. Just one base apart from a much larger clone, this may be a read error. This sequence joins TRBV2 and TRBJ2-5, with D possibly matching TRBD2 (6 bases). Germline V gene sequence: CDR1 SNHLY, CDR2 FYNNEI. Trimming shortened V by 3 bases and J by 13 bases, and 21 bases separated the two germline ends. CDR3 length: 14 amino acids. The CDR3 protein is CASSEGAGTELWYF. The CDR3, as DNA: TGTGCCAGCAGTGAGGGCGCGGGGACCGAATTGTGGTACTTC.

Concerning this clonotype: A much larger clone differs by one base, so this may be a read error. The chain recombines TRBV7-9 with TRBJ2-1; 7 bases fit TRBD1. The CDR3 spans 15 residues. The germline V gene encodes CDR1 SEHNR and CDR2 FQNEAQ (reference sequence). The junction had 5 bases not matched to a gene; V was cut back by 4 bases and J by 2 bases. CDR3 in amino acids: CASSYTGTAYNEQFF. In DNA form, the CDR3 reads TGTGCCAGCAGCTATACCGGGACAGCCTACAATGAGCAGTTCTTC.

This clonotype appeared many times. The chain combines TRBV28 with TRBJ2-7; tentatively, D is TRBD1 or TRBD2 (5 bases each). Per germline, CDR1 MDHEN and CDR2 SYDVKM. V shed 1 base and J shed 2 bases, with 15 bases lying between them. The CDR3 extends over 16 amino acids. CDR3 sequence: CASSLLGDLGTYEQYF. As DNA, the CDR3 is TGTGCCAGCAGTTTATTAGGGGACCTGGGCACCTACGAGCAGTACTTC.

This clonotype was recorded many times. The V call is TRBV11-2, the J call TRBJ1-2; D possibly corresponds to TRBD1 (6 bases). The CDR3 covers 16 residues. V shed 5 bases and J shed 2 bases, with 18 bases lying between them. Germline-derived CDR1 and CDR2 are SGHAT and FQNNGV. The CDR3 reads CASSQPYPGQNYGYTF. The CDR3 DNA sequence: TGTGCCAGCAGCCAACCGTATCCGGGACAAAACTATGGCTACACCTTC.

As regards this clonotype: A much larger clone differs by one base, so this may be a read error. The chain uses TRBV2 and TRBJ1-1; tentative D call: TRBD1 (5 bases). CDR3 length equals 13 residues. V lost 6 bases to trimming and J lost 6 bases, with 14 bases between them. CDR1 is SNHLY, CDR2 FYNNEI, per germline. The DNA for the CDR3 is TGTGCCAGCAGGGTCGTGGGGGAGGCTGAAGCTTTCTTT. Amino acids: CASRVVGEAEAFF.

This clonotype was counted at least ten times. This chain uses TRBV30 with TRBJ1-2; no definite D call. Trimming removed 2 bases at V and 0 bases at J, with 7 bases between. Germline V CDR1 and CDR2: GTSNPN, SVGIG (reference sequence). The CDR3 runs 13 residues. CDR3 region: CAWSTGSNYGYTF. The CDR3 DNA follows: TGTGCCTGGAGTACCGGGTCTAACTATGGCTACACCTTC.

This clonotype occurred many times. The genes are TRBV7-8 and TRBJ2-7; D uncertain. The CDR3 consists of 14 residues. V lost 1 base, J lost 3 bases, and 10 bases lay in between. CDR1 is SGHVS, CDR2 FQNEAQ, per germline. CDR3 residues: CASSLVEALYEQYF. DNA for the CDR3: TGTGCCAGCAGCTTAGTAGAGGCCCTCTACGAGCAGTACTTC. Complete variable domain (other parts from reference TRBV7-8 and TRBJ2-7): GAGVSQSPRYKVAKRGQDVALRCDPISGHVSLFWYQQALGQGPEFLTYFQNEAQLDKSGLPSDRFFAERPEGSVSTLKIQRTQQEDSAVYLCASSLVEALYEQYFGPGTRLTVT.

This clonotype was seen more than once but under ten times. This chain links TRBV10-3 with TRBJ2-7; D unresolved. The V end lost 6 bases, the J end lost 0 bases, and 15 bases lay between the germline ends. Germline V gives CDR1 ENHRY, CDR2 SYGVKD. The CDR3 has 15 residues. CDR3 in amino acids: CAISPLTLRSYEQYF. CDR3 DNA: TGTGCCATCAGCCCACTTACTTTACGCTCCTACGAGCAGTACTTC.

This clonotype has at least ten counts. A junction boundary mismatches the germline segment, possibly from a read error. This chain links TRBV3-1 with TRBJ2-1; 12 bases are shared with TRBD2. This CDR3 is built from 18 residues. The germline gives CDR1 LGHDT, CDR2 YNNKEL (reference sequence). CDR3 in amino acids: CASSQATSGSSSHNEQFF. For the CDR3, the DNA is TGTGCCAGCAGCCAAGCGACTAGCGGGAGCTCCTCCCACAATGAGCAGTTCTTC.